The sequence of this TCR beta chain was determined in a study of cytomegalovirus exposure and HLA in healthy donors. To note about this clone: Antigen unknown.

Whole-study findings and limits: Most sequenced TCRs were rare (though some public TCRs occurred in many donors). Analysis was carried out at a later point, and it linked a missense DCLRE1C variant to TCR beta V- and J-gene trimming. In vitro assays verified that three CMV-associated chains recognized CMV antigens specifically.

Per the germline V gene, CDR1 is WSHSY and CDR2 is SAAADI. Trimming took 4 bases from V and 1 from J; bases not matched to a gene: 1. This CDR3 spans 16 amino acids. PCR primers comprised 60 Vbeta and 13 Jbeta primers. Study processing details: There were 70 million to 95 million unique TCR beta chains by a later count, and around 10 million of them were shared. The repertoire was sequenced with immunoSEQ multiplex PCR; TCRdb's copy has only in-frame clones and lacks some. The D gene and trimming were derived from the DNA, and the V and J assignments and clone size from that table. The sample includes 100,000 or so clones, 75% to 80% of them seen just once.

Sequencing input: PBMCs. The TCR originated in a woman aged 40 to 50 in good health and CMV-seropositive. The chain is built from TRBV10-2 and TRBJ2-5; 15 bases fit TRBD2. CDR3 amino acids: CASSVGLAGGQETQYF. The CDR3 DNA sequence: TGCGCCAGCAGTGTGGGACTAGCGGGGGGCCAAGAGACCCAGTACTTC.